This T cell receptor beta chain was identified in a study of cytomegalovirus exposure and HLA in healthy donors (dated by TCRdb to 2017 to 2019). Concerning the study at large: In an earlier analysis of some 550 of the donors, 276 Gb of sequence data and approximately 100 million unique TCR beta sequences from 150 million to 200 million T cells were reported. About 330 gigabases of sequencing data and approximately 92 million unique TCR sequences made up an early release that covered about 640 HLA-typed donors. Among the approximately 400 genotyped donors, about 85% belonged to the genetic ancestry cluster associated with self-reported Caucasian donors. The study aimed to test whether signatures of past pathogen exposure could be identified by cataloging public T cell receptors. The study profiled the T cell repertoires of 550 to 700 subjects by immunosequencing and related them to cytomegalovirus serostatus. Along with the approximately 700-subject first cohort, a separate validation cohort of over a hundred different subjects was used. The study combined high-throughput TCR immunosequencing, statistical association of individual TCRs with disease status, and machine learning to predict cytomegalovirus infection status. A later analysis re-analyzed previously published TCR beta repertoires from 660 or so donors and added high-resolution HLA genotyping to study TCR occurrence patterns. Rather than drawing on any new phenotypic data, the later analysis identified candidate immune exposures from TCR beta sequences and the way those sequences occurred across donors. In an earlier analysis of 587 of the donors, high-throughput TCR beta sequencing was used to judge whether each TCR beta V gene segment behaved as functional or pseudogenic. Donor age, sex, ethnicity and CMV serostatus were compiled together with the repertoire data. A later genetic analysis took genome-wide SNP genotypes for about 65% of the 666 donors and used that subset as a discovery cohort. Every repertoire in the discovery cohort had been generated on one and the same sequencing platform. Both class I and class II loci were covered by HLA typing, at four-digit resolution. Typing coverage varied by locus: roughly 620-640 donors for A, B, C, DRB1 and DQB1; around 560 for DQA1; more than 600 for DPA1; approximately 470 for DPB1. Because of strong linkage in the cohort, five DR-DQ haplotypes were treated as single units for association and clustering. Across roughly 420 genotyped donors of the cohort, an average of approximately 240,000 unique TCR beta nucleotide sequences per donor were sequenced, and 15% to 20% of those sequences were non-productive. Broad study findings and their caveats: A later analysis associated about 17,000 TCR beta sequences with specific HLA alleles at a false discovery rate of 0.05. HLA typing was unavailable for some donors at each locus, so association tests used only the typed subset. A later analysis found that most CMV-associated TCR beta chains appeared HLA-restricted, with HLA associations seemingly driven largely by CMV exposure. In vitro tests confirmed that a few of the cytomegalovirus-associated TCR beta chains recognize cytomegalovirus antigens. A further reported finding was that TCR beta sequences accurately predicted the HLA-A and HLA-B alleles for most subjects in the first cohort. In a later analysis, the rate of TCR association differed among HLA loci, with DRB1 alleles having the most associated TCRs and HLA-C alleles having the fewest. While some public TCRs were present in many individuals, most TCR sequences turned up only very rarely across donors. Cytomegalovirus status was reported to be diagnosed by the classifier with high specificity and sensitivity in both the original and validation cohorts. According to the authors, the approach could potentially be generalized to other disease states and immunological phenotypes. The study gave a list of under 200 TCR beta chains associated with cytomegalovirus. For the cohort, immune exposure information was limited to CMV serostatus. Compared with equally common non-associated chains, HLA-associated TCR beta chains in a later analysis were more clonally expanded and had lower generation probabilities. A cluster of highly shared sequence variants was judged likely to be a technical artifact of the sequencing pipeline. Because counts were too low, fewer than 20 rarely observed V segments, including chromosome 9 orphons, were excluded from the earlier analysis of about 500 of the donors. According to a later genetic analysis, donors in an Asian-associated ancestry cluster had fewer N-insertions in productive TCRs than the approximately 650-donor mean. The presence/absence analyses assumed that sequencing depth was roughly uniform across donors, and that assumption may not be true. When HLA alleles, especially DR and DQ, strongly co-occurred, attributing TCR associations to individual alleles was difficult. Broadly in line with IMGT annotations, most TCR beta V segments showed up in productive rearrangements about 87% or about 30% of the time in an earlier analysis of several hundred of the donors. Some IMGT-functional V segments, including TRBV6-2 and TRBV6-3, could not be told apart with the 87-base-pair reads, so those segments were excluded. Linkage disequilibrium might explain the correlated functional status among segregating V segments, but an unknown experimental factor could not be ruled out. According to a later analysis, parvovirus B19, influenza, CMV and Epstein-Barr virus appeared linked to several top co-occurrence clusters. Only TCR beta chains were sequenced in this cohort, and the absence of alpha or paired-chain data limited detectable features. In a later genetic analysis, a missense DCLRE1C variant was associated with V-gene and J-gene trimming of TCR beta chains, and the association was replicated in an independent cohort.

V was cut back by 1 base and J by 11 bases, leaving a gap of 9 bases between them. The CDR1 and CDR2 encoded by the germline V gene are MNHEY and SVGAGI. From cysteine to phenylalanine, the CDR3 is 11 amino acids long. Only CDR3 DNA remains: 33 bases, in frame from the first base. To prepare the library, the immunoSEQ multiplex PCR assay was applied. The multiplex PCR relied on a mix of 60 forward primers for TCR Vbeta segments and 13 reverse primers for TCR Jbeta segments. The CDR3 region of rearranged TCR beta genes was amplified from genomic DNA by a multiplex PCR assay. On the Illumina HiSeq System, the amplified TCR beta libraries were sequenced as 87-base-pair reads. The study's own analysis went as follows. A later analysis counted about 76 million unique TCR beta chains across the 640 or so repertoires, and some 12 million of these chains were shared by at least two donors. To remove PCR and sequencing errors, raw reads were error-corrected and collapsed into unique sequences using a nearest-neighbor algorithm that merged closely related sequences. To assign V, D and J gene segments, CDR3 sequences were aligned to IMGT reference sequences. For a sequence to be retained, a match of at least six nucleotides to both a V gene segment and a J gene segment was required. Rearrangements were classified as productive when the CDR3 lacked stop codons and remained in frame with V and J, and all other rearrangements were classified as non-productive. CDR3 was defined according to IMGT convention as the region running from the second conserved V-encoded cysteine to the conserved J-encoded phenylalanine. Sequences without an unambiguous match to a single V gene segment were excluded from the earlier analysis of several hundred of the donors. In an earlier analysis of about 590 of the donors, a V segment was called functional when productive rearrangements were above 56.7%, and segregating when the standard deviation between donors exceeded 5%. A statistical classification framework was developed to diagnose cytomegalovirus status using the catalog of TCR beta chain sequences. V and J gene assignment, in a later analysis, came from comparing TCR nucleotide sequences with IMGT/GENE-DB human TR gene sequences. The TCRdist pipeline was used in a later analysis to assign CDR3 sequences and most-parsimonious VDJ recombination scenarios. A later analysis defined each TCR beta chain by its CDR3 amino acid sequence plus V-gene family, and excluded reads lacking a unique V-gene family. A later analysis removed 550 to 700 highly shared, low-generation-probability nucleotide sequences to deal with suspected cross-contamination and a sequencing artifact. For each public chain, a later analysis derived a clonal expansion index from normalized ranks of inferred template counts within each repertoire. Generation probabilities in a later analysis came from a VDJ recombination model fitted to out-of-frame rearrangements, and those results were checked against IGoR. Hypergeometric tests were used in a later analysis to score TCR-TCR, TCR-HLA and TCR-CMV co-occurrence, with a repertoire-size bias correction applied to the TCR pairs. In a later analysis, false discovery rates were estimated by permuting HLA or CMV assignments 20 times. A later analysis grouped co-occurring TCRs with DBSCAN, adding TCRdist sequence similarity when clustering within HLA-allele-positive subsets. Repertoires with fewer than 30,000 or more than 120,000 public chains, plus five repertoires with anomalous nucleotide sharing, were excluded from co-occurrence clustering. Not all clones reach the TCRdb copy of this immuneACCESS table, which keeps in-frame sequences only. Checked studies attribute under half of the gap to unresolved V genes and leave the rest unexplained. Clone size and V and J calls were adopted from that table, with D and trimming inferred from the DNA. The sample table shows under 150,000 clones, and under 90% are seen once. About 0.7% of the sample is in the top ten clones.

For this clone: Its binding antigen is unknown. One base away there is no much larger clone; base qualities are not given.

The cohort consisted of hundreds of healthy bone marrow donors. At the time of sampling, all cohort members were nominally healthy, though unrecorded immune exposures were likely present. The donor tested CMV seronegative, placing the donor among the 352 seronegative members of the cohort. Every donor gave a peripheral blood sample, and the peripheral blood mononuclear cells from that sample were used for TCR beta sequencing. Genomic DNA was extracted from the blood cell samples with the Qiagen DNeasy Blood Extraction Kit. The chain was built from TRBV6-5 and TRBJ2-7; TRBD2 is possibly the D segment (5 matching bases). The clonotype comes from a man between 18 and 29 years old in good health and CMV-seronegative. The sample consisted of PBMCs. The sequenced DNA: TGTGCCAGCAGTTACTTGACGAGGGAGTACTTC. Its translation reads: CASSYLTREYF.